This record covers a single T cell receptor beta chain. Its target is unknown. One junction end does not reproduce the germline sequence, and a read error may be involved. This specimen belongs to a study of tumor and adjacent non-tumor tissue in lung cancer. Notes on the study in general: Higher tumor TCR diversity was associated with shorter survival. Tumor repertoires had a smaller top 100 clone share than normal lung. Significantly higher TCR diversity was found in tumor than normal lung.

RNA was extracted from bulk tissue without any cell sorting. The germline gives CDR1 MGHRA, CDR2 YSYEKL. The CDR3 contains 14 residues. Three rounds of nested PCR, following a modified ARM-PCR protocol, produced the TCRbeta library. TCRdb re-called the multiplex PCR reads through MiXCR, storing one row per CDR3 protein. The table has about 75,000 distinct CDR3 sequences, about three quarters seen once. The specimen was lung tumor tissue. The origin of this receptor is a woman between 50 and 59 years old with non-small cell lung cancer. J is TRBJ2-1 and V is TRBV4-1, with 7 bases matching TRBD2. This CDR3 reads CASNQPGLSNEQFF. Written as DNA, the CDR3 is TGCGCAAGCAACCAGCCGGGACTAAGCAATGAGCAGTTCTTC.